The clone carrying this TCR beta chain was detected a few times. Assay: immunoSEQ multiplex PCR; the TCRdb copy retains only in-frame clones and omits some. Seen here are about half a million clones, 75% to 90% observed once, and the top ten hold roughly 3.2%. The sample is drawn from a study of blood T cell repertoires in COVID-19. Study background: PBMCs, B-cell-depleted T cells, or T cells provided the cDNA or gDNA that made up the material.

Looked up from germline, CDR1 is SGHTA and CDR2 is FQGNSA. The length of the CDR3 is 13 residues. The V segment lost 5 bases and the J segment 3 bases; nucleotides outside the gene matches: 2. This receptor was taken from a human donor in a cohort sampled during active COVID-19. Sequencing was carried out using peripheral blood. This chain uses TRBV7-2 with TRBJ1-2; 8 bases are shared with TRBD1. The CDR3 coding sequence is TGTGCCAGCAGCATGACAGGGGACTATGGCTACACCTTC. Protein sequence: CASSMTGDYGYTF.